This entry features one T cell receptor (beta chain) sequence. Its antigen remains unidentified. Per-base qualities were not stored, and no clone one base away is much larger. According to the study, the label for this sample's treatment or condition signals: preoperative locoregional IRX-2 cytokine immunotherapy. The samples were obtained from a phase Ib study that tested preoperative, locoregional IRX-2 cytokine immunotherapy designed to prime immune responses. The donors were early-stage breast cancer patients who were given IRX-2 prior to surgery. The source of the sample is a study of preoperative IRX-2 immunotherapy in early breast cancer (dated by TCRdb to between 2019 and 2020). The library was obtained by the immunoSEQ multiplex PCR assay. What TCRdb holds here is the immuneACCESS table cut down to in-frame rearrangements. Part of the clones is not present; checked against another copy, under half of the missing clones reflect an unresolved V gene, and the others are unexplained. A total of roughly 45,000 clones appear in this sample, roughly 94% of them only once. The ten largest clones represent around 1.6% of the sample.

The CDR3, cysteine through phenylalanine, is 14 amino acids long. CDR3 DNA only is kept here, 42 bases in frame from base 1. CDR1 MNHNS and CDR2 SASEGT are derived from the germline V gene. At the junction V is shortened by 6 bases and J by 4 bases, with 15 bases in between. The source of this sequence is a human donor with breast cancer. The V gene is TRBV6-1 and the J gene is TRBJ1-1; no D segment can be confidently identified. The starting material was tumor tissue, obtained after IRX-2 immunotherapy. The CDR3 region reads CASSTTVSGTEAFF. In nucleotide form, the sequence is TGTGCCAGCAGCACGACGGTTTCGGGCACTGAAGCTTTCTTT.